This is a list of T cell receptor beta chains from one sample in a study of monozygotic twins with inflammatory bowel disease. After re-calling the 5' RACE reads, TCRdb lists one entry per CDR3 protein, DNA absent. Its table lists over 350,000 distinct CDR3 sequences. The sample consisted of blood. The origin of the receptors is a human donor with ulcerative colitis or Crohn's disease, or a healthy co-twin of an affected twin (not recorded which). Each CDR3 is given with its conserved first and last residue.

v_call: TRBV12-3/TRBV12-4; j_call: TRBJ1-3; cdr3_aa: CASSFWGQIGNTIYF
v_call: TRBV27; j_call: TRBJ2-1; cdr3_aa: CASSFSPRRRDRGPYNEQFF
v_call: TRBV15; j_call: TRBJ2-1; cdr3_aa: CATRLNRGNYNEQFF
v_call: TRBV7-8; j_call: TRBJ2-7; cdr3_aa: CASLAGNSYEQYF
v_call: TRBV5-1; j_call: TRBJ1-6; cdr3_aa: CAGSLRDSHESSPLHF
v_call: TRBV28; j_call: TRBJ2-1; cdr3_aa: CASSLTAGGAYNEQFF
v_call: TRBV24-1; j_call: TRBJ1-1; cdr3_aa: CATSDPTGPNTEAFF
v_call: TRBV20-1; j_call: TRBJ1-6; cdr3_aa: CSAPTAGINSPLHF
v_call: TRBV10-3; j_call: TRBJ2-7; cdr3_aa: CAISVAGVYEQYF
v_call: TRBV5-1; j_call: TRBJ2-3; cdr3_aa: CASSLEWRGGRLSQTDTQYF
v_call: TRBV7-2; j_call: TRBJ2-2; cdr3_aa: CASSLRPGGSGELFF
v_call: TRBV7-2; j_call: TRBJ2-7; cdr3_aa: CASSLHGTRLEEQYF
v_call: TRBV12-3/TRBV12-4; j_call: TRBJ2-1; cdr3_aa: CASSFFKGGSGQFF
v_call: TRBV7-2; j_call: TRBJ1-1; cdr3_aa: CASSLEGSGAFF
v_call: TRBV18; j_call: TRBJ1-1; cdr3_aa: CASSHGQRSGEAFF
v_call: TRBV30; j_call: TRBJ1-1; cdr3_aa: CAWTEAGYDTEAFF
v_call: TRBV10-3; j_call: TRBJ1-3; cdr3_aa: CAISGTVRDTIYF
v_call: TRBV5-1; j_call: TRBJ1-1; cdr3_aa: CASSLDVKEAFF
v_call: TRBV14; j_call: TRBJ2-4; cdr3_aa: CASSQDTGGRIQYF
v_call: TRBV12-3/TRBV12-4; j_call: TRBJ1-3; cdr3_aa: CASSLSGSSGNTIYF
v_call: TRBV20-1; j_call: TRBJ2-7; cdr3_aa: CSARGDRDSQQYF
v_call: TRBV6-6; j_call: TRBJ2-1; cdr3_aa: CASRPWTGIDEQFF
v_call: TRBV30; j_call: TRBJ2-3; cdr3_aa: CAWSRGLGADTQYF
v_call: TRBV6-5; j_call: TRBJ2-4; cdr3_aa: CASSYGTGSAKNIQYF
v_call: TRBV4-3; j_call: TRBJ2-5; cdr3_aa: CASSQAPRQETQYF
v_call: TRBV5-1; j_call: TRBJ1-3; cdr3_aa: CASSLQGAGNTIYF